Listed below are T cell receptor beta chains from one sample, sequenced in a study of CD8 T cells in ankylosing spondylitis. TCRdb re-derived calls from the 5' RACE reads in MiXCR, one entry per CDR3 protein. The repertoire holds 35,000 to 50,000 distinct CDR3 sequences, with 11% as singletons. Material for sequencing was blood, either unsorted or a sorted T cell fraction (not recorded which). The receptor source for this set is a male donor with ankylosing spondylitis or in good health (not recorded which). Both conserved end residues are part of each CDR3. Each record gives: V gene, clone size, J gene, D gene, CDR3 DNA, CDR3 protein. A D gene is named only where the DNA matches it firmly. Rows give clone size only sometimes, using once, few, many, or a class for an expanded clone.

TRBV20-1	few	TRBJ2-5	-	TGCAGTGCTAGTGCCCTAAGGGAAGAGACCCAGTACTTC	CSASALREETQYF
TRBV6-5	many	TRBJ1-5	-	TGTGCCAGCAGTTACTCTACTGAGTATCAGCCCCAGCATTTT	CASSYSTEYQPQHF
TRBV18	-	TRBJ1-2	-	TGTGCCAGCTCACCGCGGGGGCAGGGCGACTATGGCTACGCCTTC	CASSPRGQGDYGYAF
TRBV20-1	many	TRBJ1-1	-	TGCAGTGCTAGTTCTCCTGGGGGCGGGGGGAACACTGAAGCTTTCTTT	CSASSPGGGGNTEAFF
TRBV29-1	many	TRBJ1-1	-	TGCAGCGTTGAAGGGATCTACATGAACACTGAAGCTTTCTTT	CSVEGIYMNTEAFF
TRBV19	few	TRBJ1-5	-	TGTGCCAGTACCCCTGGGAGGGATAGCAATCAGCCCCAGCATTTT	CASTPGRDSNQPQHF
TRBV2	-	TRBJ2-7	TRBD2	TGTGCCAGCAGTGGACTAGCGGTCTCCTACGAGCAGTACTTC	CASSGLAVSYEQYF
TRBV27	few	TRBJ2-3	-	TGTGCCACCAGGGTTATCCCCACTACAGATACGCAGTATTTT	CATRVIPTTDTQYF
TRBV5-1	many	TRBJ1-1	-	TGCGCCAGCAGCTTGGTTTCGGATGAAGCTTTCTTT	CASSLVSDEAFF
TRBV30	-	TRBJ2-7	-	TGTGCCTGGAACGGGGCTGGATACGAGCAGTACTTC	CAWNGAGYEQYF
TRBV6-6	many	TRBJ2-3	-	TGTGCCAGCTTGTTGCGACTAAGAGATACGCAGTATTTT	CASLLRLRDTQYF
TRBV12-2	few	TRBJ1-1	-	TGTGCAAGTCGCCTGAGAGGGGACAGGGGGCAGGTCACTGAAGCTTTCTTT	CASRLRGDRGQVTEAFF
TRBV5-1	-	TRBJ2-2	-	-	CARVPRAVGTPGSCFF
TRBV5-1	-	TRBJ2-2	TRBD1	TGCGCCAGCAGCTTGAGGACAGGTGGTAGCACCGGGGAGCTGTTTTTT	CASSLRTGGSTGELFF
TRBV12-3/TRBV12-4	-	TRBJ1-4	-	TGTGCCAGCACCCTTAACCTAGGAGATGAAAAACTGTTTTTT	CASTLNLGDEKLFF
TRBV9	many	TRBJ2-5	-	TGTGCCAGCAGCTTAAGCGGAATTGACCAAGAGACCCAGTACTTC	CASSLSGIDQETQYF
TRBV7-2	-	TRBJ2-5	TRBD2	TGTGCCAGCAGCATCCGAGCGGGAGTAGGAGAGACCCAGTACTTC	CASSIRAGVGETQYF
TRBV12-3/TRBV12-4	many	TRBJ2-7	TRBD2	TGTGCCAGCAGTATTGGACTAGCGGACTACGAGCAGTACTTC	CASSIGLADYEQYF
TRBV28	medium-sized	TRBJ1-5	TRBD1	TGTGCCAGCAGTTCAAAATCGATGGGACAGGGATTATGGCAGCCCCAGCATTTT	CASSSKSMGQGLWQPQHF
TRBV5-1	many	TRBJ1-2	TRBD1	TGCGCCAGCAGCTTTGGGACAGGGGCCTCCTATGGCTACACCTTC	CASSFGTGASYGYTF
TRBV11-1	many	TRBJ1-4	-	TGTGCCAGCAGCTGGGACGGTGAAAAACTGTTTTTT	CASSWDGEKLFF
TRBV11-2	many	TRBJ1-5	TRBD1	TGTGCCAGCAGCTTCGGACAGGGCGGCCATCAGCCCCAGCATTTT	CASSFGQGGHQPQHF
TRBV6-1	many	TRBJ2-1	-	TGTGCCAGCAGTACATCCTGGACCACCAATGAGCAGTTCTTC	CASSTSWTTNEQFF
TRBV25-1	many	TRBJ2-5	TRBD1	TGTGCCAGCAGTCGGACAGGGGGCGCGGAGACCCAGTACTTC	CASSRTGGAETQYF
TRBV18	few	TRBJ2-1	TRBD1	TGTGCCAGCTCACCCGACAGGGGGCGACCCAATGAGCAGTTCTTC	CASSPDRGRPNEQFF
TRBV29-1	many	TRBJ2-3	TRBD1	TGCAGCGTGGGACAGGGGCTCACAGATACGCAGTATTTT	CSVGQGLTDTQYF
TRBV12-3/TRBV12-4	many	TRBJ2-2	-	TGTGCCAGCCGCAACTGGGCCGACTTTATGACCGGGGAGCTGTTTTTT	CASRNWADFMTGELFF
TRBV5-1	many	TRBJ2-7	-	TGCGCCAGCAGCTTGCAGGCACCAGGGGAGCAGTACTTC	CASSLQAPGEQYF
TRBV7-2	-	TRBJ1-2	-	TGTGCCAGCAGCTTAGTGGGGGCCCGGACGGGCTACACCTTC	CASSLVGARTGYTF
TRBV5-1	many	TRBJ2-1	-	TGCGCCAGCAGCTTGAGGGGGGGGCCGAGCTCCTACAATGAGCAGTTCTTC	CASSLRGGPSSYNEQFF